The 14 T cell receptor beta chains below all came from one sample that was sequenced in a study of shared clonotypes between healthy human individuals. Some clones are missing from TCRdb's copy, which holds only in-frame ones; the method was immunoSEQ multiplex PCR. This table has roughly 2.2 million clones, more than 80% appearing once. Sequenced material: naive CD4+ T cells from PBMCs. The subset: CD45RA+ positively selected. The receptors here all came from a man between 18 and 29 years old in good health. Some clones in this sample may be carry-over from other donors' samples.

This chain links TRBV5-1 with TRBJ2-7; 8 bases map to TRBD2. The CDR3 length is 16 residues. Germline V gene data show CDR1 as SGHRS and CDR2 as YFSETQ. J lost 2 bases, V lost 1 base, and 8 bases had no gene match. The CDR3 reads CASSLRGGHLPYEQYF. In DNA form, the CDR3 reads TGCGCCAGCAGCTTGCGGGGGGGACACCTCCCCTACGAGCAGTACTTC.

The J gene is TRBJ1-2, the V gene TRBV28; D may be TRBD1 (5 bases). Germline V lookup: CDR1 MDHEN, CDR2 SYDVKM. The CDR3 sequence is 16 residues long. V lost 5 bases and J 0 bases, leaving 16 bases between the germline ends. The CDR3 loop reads CASSPPGPRTNYGYTF. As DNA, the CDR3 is TGTGCCAGCAGTCCCCCGGGACCGCGGACTAACTATGGCTACACCTTC.

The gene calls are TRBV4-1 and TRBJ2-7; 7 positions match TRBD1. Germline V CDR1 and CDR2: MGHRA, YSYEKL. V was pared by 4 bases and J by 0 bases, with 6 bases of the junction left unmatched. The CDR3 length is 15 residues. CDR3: CASSLTGTASYEQYF. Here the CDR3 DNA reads TGCGCCAGCAGCCTCACCGGGACAGCCTCCTACGAGCAGTACTTC.

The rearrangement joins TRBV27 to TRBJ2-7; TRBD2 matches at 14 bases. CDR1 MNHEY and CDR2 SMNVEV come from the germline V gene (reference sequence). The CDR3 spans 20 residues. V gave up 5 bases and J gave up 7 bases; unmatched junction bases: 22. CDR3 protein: CASSPHVAGTSGSRRWEQYF. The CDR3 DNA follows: TGTGCCAGCAGTCCCCACGTCGCGGGGACTAGCGGGAGTCGCCGGTGGGAGCAGTACTTC.

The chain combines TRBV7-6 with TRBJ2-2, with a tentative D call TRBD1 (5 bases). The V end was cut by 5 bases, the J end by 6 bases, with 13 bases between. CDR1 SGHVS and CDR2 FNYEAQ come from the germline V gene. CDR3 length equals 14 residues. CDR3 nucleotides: TGTGCCAGCAGCCCAAAAGGGGTGCCCGGGGAGCTGTTTTTT. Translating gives CASSPKGVPGELFF.

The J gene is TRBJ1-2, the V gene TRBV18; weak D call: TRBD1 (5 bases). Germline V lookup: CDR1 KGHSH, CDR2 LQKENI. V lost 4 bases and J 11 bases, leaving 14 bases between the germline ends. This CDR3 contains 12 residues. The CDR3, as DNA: TGTGCCAGCTCACGACAGATAATCGAGTACACCTTC. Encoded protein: CASSRQIIEYTF.

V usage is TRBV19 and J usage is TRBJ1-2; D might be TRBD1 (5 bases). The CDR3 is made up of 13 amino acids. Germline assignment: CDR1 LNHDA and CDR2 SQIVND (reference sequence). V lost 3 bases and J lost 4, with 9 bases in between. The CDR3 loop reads CASSIIGTYGYTF. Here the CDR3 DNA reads TGTGCCAGTAGTATTATAGGGACCTATGGCTACACCTTC.

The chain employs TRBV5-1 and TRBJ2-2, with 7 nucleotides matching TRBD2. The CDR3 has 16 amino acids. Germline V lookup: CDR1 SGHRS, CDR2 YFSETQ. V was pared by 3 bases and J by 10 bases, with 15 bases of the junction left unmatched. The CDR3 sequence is CASSSTPSGIRAELFF. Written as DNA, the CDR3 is TGCGCCAGCAGCTCTACTCCGAGCGGGATTAGGGCGGAGCTGTTTTTT. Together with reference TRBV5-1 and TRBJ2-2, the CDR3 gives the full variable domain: KAGVTQTPRYLIKTRGQQVTLSCSPISGHRSVSWYQQTPGQGLQFLFEYFSETQRNKGNFPGRFSGRQFSNSRSEMNVSTLELGDSALYLCASSSTPSGIRAELFFGEGSRLTVL.

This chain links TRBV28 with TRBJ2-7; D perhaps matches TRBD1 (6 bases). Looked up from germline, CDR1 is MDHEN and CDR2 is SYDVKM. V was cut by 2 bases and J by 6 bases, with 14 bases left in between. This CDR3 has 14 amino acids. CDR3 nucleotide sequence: TGTGCCAGCAGTTTAAGGGGGTTCACTAGCGAGCAGTACTTC. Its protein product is CASSLRGFTSEQYF.

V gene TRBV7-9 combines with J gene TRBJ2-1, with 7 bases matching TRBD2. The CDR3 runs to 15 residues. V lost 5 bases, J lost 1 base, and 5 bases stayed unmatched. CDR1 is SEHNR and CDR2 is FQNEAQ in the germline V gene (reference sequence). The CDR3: CASSVRDYSYNEQFF. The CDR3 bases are TGTGCCAGCAGCGTCCGGGACTATTCCTACAATGAGCAGTTCTTC.

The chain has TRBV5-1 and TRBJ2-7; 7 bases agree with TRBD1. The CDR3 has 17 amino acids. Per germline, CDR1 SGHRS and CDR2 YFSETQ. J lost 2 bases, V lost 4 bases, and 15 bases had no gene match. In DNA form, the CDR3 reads TGCGCCAGCAGCCTGGGGGCCGAGGGGGCCTCGGCCTACGAGCAGTACTTC. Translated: CASSLGAEGASAYEQYF.

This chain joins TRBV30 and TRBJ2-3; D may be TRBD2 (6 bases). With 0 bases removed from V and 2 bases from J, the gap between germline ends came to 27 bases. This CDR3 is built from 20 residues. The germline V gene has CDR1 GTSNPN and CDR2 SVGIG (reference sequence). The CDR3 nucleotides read TGTGCCTGGAGTGTATACGGGACTGCTGCGTTACTAACCCTCACAGATACGCAGTATTTT. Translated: CAWSVYGTAALLTLTDTQYF.

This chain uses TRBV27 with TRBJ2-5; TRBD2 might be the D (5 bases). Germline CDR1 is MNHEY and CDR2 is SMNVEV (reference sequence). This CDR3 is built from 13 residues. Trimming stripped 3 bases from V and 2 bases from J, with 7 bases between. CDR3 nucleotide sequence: TGTGCCAGCAGTTTTGACTATCAAGAGACCCAGTACTTC. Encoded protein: CASSFDYQETQYF.

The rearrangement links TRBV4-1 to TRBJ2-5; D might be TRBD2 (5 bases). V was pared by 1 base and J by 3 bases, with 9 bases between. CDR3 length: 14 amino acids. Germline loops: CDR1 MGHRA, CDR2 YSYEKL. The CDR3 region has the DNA TGCGCCAGCAGCCAAGGTTTGAGGGAAGAGACCCAGTACTTC. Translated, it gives CASSQGLREETQYF.